Listed here is a single T cell receptor (beta chain). Its specificity is not known. From germline, CDR1 is DFQATT and CDR2 SNEGSKA (reference sequence). The V end was cut by 1 base, the J end by 2 bases, with 11 bases between. CDR3 length equals 14 residues. This specimen belongs to a study of T cell repertoires in cytomegalovirus infection. TCRdb fed the reads into MiXCR, producing one record per CDR3 protein. The sample carries 200,000 or so distinct CDR3 sequences, approximately 20% recorded once. Study outcomes and limitations: In two of eight donors, the top clonotype was HLA-C-restricted CMV-specific.

This sequence was found in a human donor in good health (CMV status not recorded). Some clones in this sample may be carry-over from other donors' samples. Sequencing was done on a sample of PBMCs. V gene TRBV20-1 combines with J gene TRBJ1-1; perhaps TRBD1 as D (5 bases). The CDR3 loop is CSARAGGRNTEAFF. CDR3 sequence (DNA): TGCAGTGCTAGAGCGGGGGGAAGAAACACTGAAGCTTTCTTT.